This TCR beta chain appears in the sequencing data of a study of T cell responses to AZD1222 COVID-19 vaccine (dated by TCRdb to the early 2020s). About the study as a whole: Because spike-specific TCR depth and breadth did not differ between the two schedules, AZD1222 recipients who got a second dose at roughly 4 weeks were pooled with those who got a second dose at roughly 12 weeks. A total of just over 230 trial participants underwent TCR sequencing, of whom roughly 210 received two doses of AZD1222 and about 25 received two doses of the MenACWY control vaccine. Trial participants were enrolled by age into 18-55, 56-69 and 70-plus year subgroups, with about 150, 27 and 61 TCR-sequenced participants respectively. Broad study findings and their caveats: The vaccine-associated CD4 TCRs covered the entire spike protein, and the dominant responses fell in regions 160-218 and 743-854. Conclusions about previously exposed vaccinees were limited because only six or seven AZD1222 recipients were SARS-CoV-2 seropositive at baseline. Because no day 14 peak-response samples were available, repertoires were characterized only after the peak T cell response. The 56-69-year group was small, and its depth increase did not reach significance, likely because of low power. Participants were mostly white British, with more females than males. The authors suggested clonal diversity may have been underestimated. Epitopes outside the regions mutated in the B.1.351 and B.1.1.7 variants were reportedly recognized by nearly half of the unique spike-specific TCRs. After two AZD1222 doses, both the breadth and the depth of spike-specific TCRs were significantly higher than at day 0 and than in MenACWY recipients.

What the time point label conveys for this sample: baseline before first vaccination. The vaccinee samples were drawn from two UK trials, COV001 and COV002, one of which was a single-blind randomized controlled phase 2/3 trial testing AZD1222 (ChAdOx1 nCoV-19) in healthy adults. Trial participant PBMC samples were collected at day 0 and day 28 after the second dose for TCRbeta chain sequencing. The CDR3 regions of human TCRbeta chains were analyzed by immunosequencing. The paper's data handling went like this. TCRs in the repertoires were matched against a reference library of SARS-CoV-2-specific TCRs that had been generated with the MIRA antigen-specificity platform. Breadth meant the fraction of unique TCRs that were SARS-CoV-2-associated, whereas depth meant the fraction of total T cells that were SARS-CoV-2-associated. Each spike-specific TCR was assigned to its reactive spike region and to a CD4 or CD8 class using the MIRA data. Log10-transformed breadth and depth values were compared by one-way ANOVA with Sidak's multiple comparisons tests. TCRdb limited this immuneACCESS table to in-frame rearrangements with V and J called. A share of clones is missing; checked studies link under half to unresolved V genes, and the rest is unexplained. The DNA gave D and trimming, while V, J and clone size come from that table. This sample holds 100,000 to 150,000 clones; about nine tenths were observed only once. Clones ranked in the top ten supply roughly 6.3% of the sample.

The CDR3 goes from the cysteine to the phenylalanine over 13 residues. The read is trimmed to its CDR3 DNA, 39 bases read in frame from base 1. The germline V gene (reference sequence) sets CDR1 to GTSNPN and CDR2 to SVGIG. V is pared back by 5 bases and J by 10 bases, with 15 bases lying between the germline termini. Concerning this clone: No antigen is known for it. Qualities for individual bases were not recorded, and no much larger clone is one base off.

This clonotype was sampled from an adult in good health. This chain joins TRBV30 to TRBJ1-6, with no D gene named confidently. The sample here was peripheral blood, taken on day 0 of AZD1222 vaccination. The base sequence is TGTGCCTGGTTGGCAATCGGAGGCTCACCCCTCCACTTT. This yields the protein CAWLAIGGSPLHF.